The clone carrying this T cell receptor beta chain was seen at least ten times. The target antigen is unknown. Just one base apart from a much larger clone, this may be a read error. This CDR3 is 14 amino acids long. CDR1 is SGHAT and CDR2 is FQNNGV in the germline V gene. The ends were cut back, 5 bases at V and 8 bases at J, with 15 bases in the middle. The sample belongs to a study of blood T cells in healthy people across ages. Study details: Capture via template switching afforded approximately one barcoded beta molecule per two T cells.

Combining a sample-barcoded 5' primer with a J-beta primer mix, a second PCR ran for about 7 to 11 cycles. TCRdb used MiXCR to reprocess the 5' RACE reads, holding one entry per CDR3 protein. This sample yields 650,000 to 900,000 distinct CDR3 sequences, of which approximately 67% are seen a single time; roughly a quarter belongs to the top ten. Whole-study findings and limits: Diversity of TCR beta per million T cells declined in a roughly linear way with age.

The TCR originated in a man aged 25-40 years in good health. This chain connects TRBV11-2 to TRBJ1-4, with unresolved D. Source material: blood. The CDR3 DNA follows: TGTGCCAGCAGCGTGAGGGTAGTAACCGAAAAACTGTTTTTT. Protein product: CASSVRVVTEKLFF.